This TCR beta chain was recovered during a study of cytomegalovirus exposure and HLA in healthy donors. The sample holds one count of this clone. Assay used: immunoSEQ multiplex PCR; TCRdb lists only in-frame clones, some missing. The data contain 200,000 to 300,000 clones, roughly 87% of them seen just once; the ten biggest clones take up approximately 12%. Sequencing was done on a sample of PBMCs. This TCR was sampled from a young man in good health and CMV-seropositive.

The DNA for the CDR3 is TGTGCCAGTAGTGTGACCAGCTACTACGAGCAGTACTTC. Translated, it gives CASSVTSYYEQYF. The rearrangement joins TRBV19 to TRBJ2-7; no firm D call. From germline, CDR1 is LNHDA and CDR2 SQIVND (reference sequence). Between the trimmed V and J ends, which lost 5 bases and 3 bases, there was a span of 11 bases. The CDR3 loop spans 13 amino acids.